This paragraph covers one TCR beta chain sequence. The sample is drawn from a study of blood T cell repertoires in COVID-19. Background on the study: Specimens from acute and convalescent COVID-19 originated in the United States, Italy and Spain.

The CDR3 is 15 amino acids. V was pared by 2 bases and J by 5 bases, with 19 bases between. Germline V gene sequence: CDR1 GTSNPN, CDR2 SVGIG (reference sequence). Generated by immunoSEQ multiplex PCR, the TCRdb table keeps only in-frame clones and is missing some. The repertoire includes about 270,000 clones, approximately 90% of them detected once, and roughly 2.8% sits in the top ten. The study recruited people aged about 18 to 90 years across 20 to 30 US areas. Material: PBMCs or T cells enriched from blood (not recorded which). The TCR sequence derives from a man aged 35-49 years who had been exposed to COVID-19. This sequence joins TRBV30 and TRBJ2-7; TRBD1 is a possible D gene (6 bases). CDR3 residues: CAWSSPVQGSNEQYF. CDR3 coding DNA: TGTGCCTGGAGTTCTCCCGTTCAGGGGAGTAACGAGCAGTACTTC.